One and the same sample provided the 8 T cell receptor beta chains below, sequenced in a study of shared clonotypes between healthy human individuals. Clones were sequenced by immunoSEQ multiplex PCR, and TCRdb holds only the in-frame ones, with some missing. The table has over a million clones, 75% to 80% seen once. The sequencing input was memory CD4+ T cells from PBMCs. Subset meaning: CD45RA-negative fraction. The receptors were sampled from a young man in good health. Some clones in this sample may be carry-over from other donors' samples.

V usage is TRBV9 and J usage is TRBJ1-2, with 8 bases matching TRBD1. The CDR3 runs 13 residues. Unmatched junction bases numbered 1, after V lost 0 bases and J lost 6 bases. Germline loops: CDR1 SGDLS, CDR2 YYNGEE. The CDR3 loop is CASSVVTGDGYTF. CDR3 bases: TGTGCCAGCAGCGTAGTGACAGGGGATGGCTACACCTTC.

The chain is built from TRBV4-1 and TRBJ1-4, with 9 bases fitting TRBD1. The length of the CDR3 is 15 residues. Per germline, CDR1 MGHRA and CDR2 YSYEKL. V was pared by 0 bases and J by 5 bases, with 1 base of the junction left unmatched. The CDR3 spells CASSQEGTGNEKLFF. Here the CDR3 DNA reads TGCGCCAGCAGCCAAGAGGGGACAGGGAATGAAAAACTGTTTTTT.

This sequence joins TRBV27 and TRBJ2-7; 8 nucleotides align to TRBD1. The junction had 4 bases not matched to a gene; V was cut back by 4 bases and J by 2 bases. This CDR3 spans 14 amino acids. CDR1 and CDR2 from the germline V gene are MNHEY and SMNVEV (reference sequence). CDR3 sequence: CASSYGRGPYEQYF. The DNA of the CDR3 is TGTGCCAGCAGTTACGGCAGGGGGCCCTACGAGCAGTACTTC.

The chain links TRBV7-2 to TRBJ2-5, with TRBD2 as a possible D gene (6 bases). Germline loops: CDR1 SGHTA, CDR2 FQGNSA. V was pared by 2 bases and J by 5 bases, with 9 bases between. The CDR3 has 13 amino acids. The CDR3 here is CASSLWEEETQYF. CDR3 coding DNA: TGTGCCAGCAGCTTATGGGAGGAGGAGACCCAGTACTTC.

The J gene is TRBJ2-7, the V gene TRBV28; 8 bases align to TRBD1. Unmatched junction bases numbered 15, after V lost 5 bases and J lost 0 bases. The CDR3 is 18 residues long. The germline V gene encodes CDR1 MDHEN and CDR2 SYDVKM. CDR3 in amino acids: CASSPLPGTGSSSYEQYF. The CDR3 coding sequence is TGTGCCAGCAGTCCTCTGCCCGGGACAGGCTCTAGCTCCTACGAGCAGTACTTC.

The chain recombines TRBV5-1 with TRBJ2-1; 8 bases map to TRBD1. J lost 4 bases, V lost 2 bases, and 8 bases had no gene match. Germline-derived CDR1 and CDR2 are SGHRS and YFSETQ. CDR3 length: 16 amino acids. The CDR3 reads CASSFSGTGYYNEQFF. Written as DNA, the CDR3 is TGCGCCAGCAGCTTTTCCGGGACAGGTTATTACAATGAGCAGTTCTTC.

Points on this clone: This likely reflects a read error, since a far larger clone is one base away. The chain employs TRBV7-9 and TRBJ2-2, with D possibly matching TRBD2 (6 bases). Looked up from germline, CDR1 is SEHNR and CDR2 is FQNEAQ (reference sequence). The ends were cut back, 6 bases at V and 2 bases at J, with 16 bases in the middle. CDR3 length: 16 residues. The CDR3: CASRPSTGLNTGELFF. CDR3 nucleotide sequence: TGTGCCAGCAGACCCTCCACGGGACTTAACACCGGGGAGCTGTTTTTT.

The chain is built from TRBV11-2 and TRBJ2-5, with TRBD1 matching over 7 bases. CDR3 length: 14 amino acids. Per the germline V gene, CDR1 is SGHAT and CDR2 is FQNNGV. J was trimmed by 9 bases and V by 5 bases; bases with no gene match: 12. The CDR3 DNA reads as TGTGCCAGCAGCCGAGCAGGACAGGAAATGTCCCAGTACTTC. Protein product: CASSRAGQEMSQYF.